Listed below are T cell receptor beta chains from one sample, sequenced in a study of cytomegalovirus exposure and HLA in healthy donors. The repertoire was sequenced with immunoSEQ multiplex PCR; TCRdb's copy has only in-frame clones and lacks some. Of around 150,000 clones listed, approximately 80% were seen once; the top ten hold about 6.3%. Sequencing was done on a sample of PBMCs. Every receptor here comes from a male donor in good health and CMV-seropositive. Each CDR3 is given with its conserved first and last residue. The D gene is left open where the match is weak. Size is omitted from some rows. Given values are once, few, many or a class for expanded clones.

v_gene	j_gene	abundance	d_gene	CDR3nt	CDR3aa
TRBV29-1	TRBJ2-3	NA	TRBD2	TGCAGTGGAGAGGCTAGCGGGAGCACAGATACGCAGTATTTT	CSGEASGSTDTQYF
TRBV30	TRBJ2-3	few	TRBD2	TGTGCCTGGGCCTTTGGGACTAGCGGGAGGCAGGATACGCAGTATTTT	CAWAFGTSGRQDTQYF
TRBV7-8	TRBJ1-1	NA	TRBD1	TGTGCCAGCAGCCCCCGGACAGGGGCGAACACTGAAGCTTTCTTT	CASSPRTGANTEAFF
TRBV18	TRBJ2-1	once	TRBD2	TGTGCCAGCTCACCATTCAGCAGGACTAGCGGACATAATGAGCAGTTCTTC	CASSPFSRTSGHNEQFF
TRBV4-3	TRBJ1-1	few	NA	TGCGCCAGCAGCCAAGATCCGGGACCAGGGAGGACTGAAGCTTTCTTT	CASSQDPGPGRTEAFF
TRBV4-1	TRBJ2-7	few	TRBD2	TGCGCCAGCAGCCAAGTAATTCTGGCGGGAGGGTACGAGCAGTACTTC	CASSQVILAGGYEQYF
TRBV10-3	TRBJ2-1	NA	TRBD2	TGTGCCATCAGTGATCTAGCGGGCTACAATGAGCAGTTCTTC	CAISDLAGYNEQFF
TRBV5-1	TRBJ1-4	NA	NA	TGCGCCAGCCAGAAAACTCCAGGGTCTGGAGAAGAAAAACTGTTTTTT	CASQKTPGSGEEKLFF
TRBV5-6	TRBJ1-6	NA	TRBD1	TGTGCCAGCAGCTTGAGGGGGACAGGGGATAATAATTCACCCCTCCACTTT	CASSLRGTGDNNSPLHF
TRBV6-5	TRBJ2-3	NA	TRBD2	TGTGCCAGCAGTTCCGGGACTAGCGGACCCACAGATACGCAGTATTTT	CASSSGTSGPTDTQYF
TRBV6-5	TRBJ2-4	NA	NA	TGTGCCAGCAGTTACCGGGACATTCAGTACTTC	CASSYRDIQYF
TRBV2	TRBJ2-2	NA	TRBD2	TGTGCCAGCAGTAAACTAGCGGTTACGAACACCGGGGAGCTGTTTTTT	CASSKLAVTNTGELFF
TRBV7-9	TRBJ2-7	NA	NA	TGTGCCAGCAGCTTACAGGGGACTACCTACGAGCAGTACTTC	CASSLQGTTYEQYF
TRBV29-1	TRBJ2-1	NA	TRBD1	TGCAGCGTTGGTGGGGTCGAGGGGGCCAATGAGCAGTTCTTC	CSVGGVEGANEQFF
TRBV7-9	TRBJ2-2	NA	NA	TGTTCCAGCAGCAGACGAGAGGTCCAGAACACCGGGGAGCTGTTTTTT	CSSSRREVQNTGELFF
TRBV5-5	TRBJ2-7	NA	NA	TGTGCCAGCAGCTTGGAGGCGGGGCGAGCCTACGAGCAGTACTTC	CASSLEAGRAYEQYF
TRBV12-5	TRBJ1-1	NA	NA	TGTGCTAGTGGGAGACAGAGTAACACTGAAGCTTTCTTT	CASGRQSNTEAFF
TRBV2	TRBJ2-7	NA	NA	TGTGCCAGCCAGCTTGCGTGGGAGGGGGGCCCCTACGAGCAGTACTTC	CASQLAWEGGPYEQYF
TRBV6-5	TRBJ2-3	few	TRBD2	TGTGCCAGCAGTTACTCTGGGCTAGCGGGAGTGTATACGCAGTATTTT	CASSYSGLAGVYTQYF
TRBV27	TRBJ2-2	NA	TRBD1	TGTGCCAGCAGTTTAGGAGGACAGGGGGCACGCACCGGGGAGCTGTTTTTT	CASSLGGQGARTGELFF
TRBV13	TRBJ1-4	NA	TRBD1	TGTGCCAGCAGCGCGACAGGGAGTGAAAAACTGTTTTTT	CASSATGSEKLFF
TRBV11-3	TRBJ2-7	NA	TRBD1	TGTGCCAGCAGCTTAGATACTACCGCCGGGACAGGGTACGAGCAGTACTTC	CASSLDTTAGTGYEQYF
TRBV7-2	TRBJ1-2	NA	TRBD1	TGTGCCAGCAGCTCCCTTACCGATTTACAGGGGGCGCGGGGCTACACCTTC	CASSSLTDLQGARGYTF
TRBV4-2	TRBJ2-4	once	TRBD2	TGTGCCAGCAGCCAATCACTAGCGGGAGGGATTTTAACCAAAAACATTCAGTACTTC	CASSQSLAGGILTKNIQYF
TRBV10-3	TRBJ2-7	NA	NA	TGTGCCATCAGTATAGGACTTCTTACCTACGAGCAGTACTTC	CAISIGLLTYEQYF
TRBV7-6	TRBJ1-6	NA	TRBD1	TGTGCCAGCAGCTTAGAGGACAGGGACTCACCCCTCCACTTT	CASSLEDRDSPLHF
TRBV7-2	TRBJ2-3	NA	TRBD2	TGTGCCAGCAGCTTATGGAGCGGGAGTCCAGATACGCAGTATTTT	CASSLWSGSPDTQYF
TRBV5-4	TRBJ1-5	NA	NA	TGTGCCAGCAGCCTAGGAAATCAGCCCCAGCATTTT	CASSLGNQPQHF
TRBV4-1	TRBJ1-2	once	TRBD1	TGCGCCAGCAGCCAGGGGACAGGGCTTTATGGCTACACCTTC	CASSQGTGLYGYTF
TRBV5-6	TRBJ2-5	once	NA	TGTGCCAGCAGCCCCCCGGCCGCCGGGGTCGAGACCCAGTACTTC	CASSPPAAGVETQYF
TRBV27	TRBJ2-7	once	TRBD1	TGTGCCAGCAGTTTGGGGACAGCGGCCTACGAGCAGTACTTC	CASSLGTAAYEQYF
TRBV9	TRBJ2-7	NA	TRBD2	TGTGCCAGCAGCGCCGGACTAGCGTACTCCTACGAGCAGTACTTC	CASSAGLAYSYEQYF
TRBV4-1	TRBJ2-7	NA	TRBD2	TGCGCCAGCAGCCAAGATTGGGAGGGAGTATACGAGCAGTACTTC	CASSQDWEGVYEQYF
TRBV18	TRBJ2-7	NA	TRBD2	TGTGCCAGCTCACCACTTCCGGGAGGGCCCTCAACGGTATACGAGCAGTACTTC	CASSPLPGGPSTVYEQYF
TRBV27	TRBJ1-1	NA	NA	TGTGCCAGCAGCCGACGGGACTTCTCGGCACTGAACACTGAAGCTTTCTTT	CASSRRDFSALNTEAFF
TRBV5-1	TRBJ1-1	few	TRBD1	TGCGCCAGCAGATTATTGGGACAGGGGACTGAAGCTTTCTTT	CASRLLGQGTEAFF
TRBV21-1	TRBJ1-1	NA	NA	TGTGCCAGCAGCAAAGGGGACGGGACTCGAGCGAACACTGAAGCTTTCTTT	CASSKGDGTRANTEAFF
TRBV7-9	TRBJ2-7	few	TRBD1	TGTTCCAGCAGCTCCAGGGCCCGGGACAGGGGCCTCTACGAGCAGTACTTC	CSSSSRARDRGLYEQYF
TRBV5-1	TRBJ1-5	once	TRBD1	TGCGCCAGCAGCCTGATCGACGGGACAGGAGGTCGAGACGGTGGTCAGCCCCAGCATTTT	CASSLIDGTGGRDGGQPQHF
TRBV4-1	TRBJ1-6	NA	TRBD1	TGCGCCAGCAGCCAAGATTGGACAGGCGGGAGGTCACCCCTCCACTTT	CASSQDWTGGRSPLHF
TRBV6-5	TRBJ1-5	NA	NA	TGTGCCAGCAGGGGGAGGGACAGCAATCAGCCCCAGCATTTT	CASRGRDSNQPQHF
TRBV11-2	TRBJ2-5	few	TRBD2	TGTGCCAGCAGCTTAATGGGCCCCGTGGCGGGAGGGCCGGAGACCCAGTACTTC	CASSLMGPVAGGPETQYF
TRBV27	TRBJ2-3	few	TRBD2	TGTGCCAGCAGTTGGTTAGCAGGACTAGCGGGATTCACTAGCACAGATACGCAGTATTTT	CASSWLAGLAGFTSTDTQYF
TRBV11-2	TRBJ2-4	NA	NA	TGTGCCAGCAGCTTAGGCTTACAGGACATTCAGTACTTC	CASSLGLQDIQYF
TRBV19	TRBJ2-2	NA	NA	TGTGCCAGTAGTATCCATGTGGTACAGAACACCGGGGAGCTGTTTTTT	CASSIHVVQNTGELFF
TRBV5-1	TRBJ2-1	NA	TRBD2	TGCGCCAGCAGTCGGGCCGGGACTAGAGACTACAATGAGCAGTTCTTC	CASSRAGTRDYNEQFF
TRBV28	TRBJ1-1	NA	NA	TGTGCCAGCAGTTCCGTACTAAAAGCTTTCTTT	CASSSVLKAFF
TRBV21-1	TRBJ2-3	NA	NA	TGTGCCAGCAGCAAAACGCAGCGGGATAGGAGAGTTTGCACAGATACGCAGTATTTT	CASSKTQRDRRVCTDTQYF
TRBV4-3	TRBJ2-7	NA	TRBD1	TGCGCCAGCAGCCTCCTGGGGACAGTCCAGAACGAGCAGTACTTC	CASSLLGTVQNEQYF
TRBV27	TRBJ2-2	NA	NA	TGTGCCAGCAATAACAGGGGGGAGCTGTTTTTT	CASNNRGELFF
TRBV4-3	TRBJ1-2	NA	TRBD1	TGCGCCAGCAGCCAGACAGGGCCGTCTAACTATGGCTACACCTTC	CASSQTGPSNYGYTF
TRBV5-1	TRBJ2-7	NA	NA	TGCGCCAGTACCAGGGACGAGCAGTACTTC	CASTRDEQYF
TRBV5-1	TRBJ2-7	NA	TRBD1	TGCGCCAGCAGCCTGGGACAGTTCGAGCAGTACTTC	CASSLGQFEQYF